The 21 T cell receptor beta chains given below trace back to one sample, sequenced in a study of blood T cell repertoires in COVID-19. The repertoire was sequenced with immunoSEQ multiplex PCR; TCRdb's copy has only in-frame clones and lacks some. The table includes 250,000 or so clones, 86% detected once. Input material: peripheral blood. These receptors were obtained from a man older than 75 with acute or convalescent COVID-19.

The chain uses TRBV5-1 and TRBJ2-3; no reliable D call. The germline V gene encodes CDR1 SGHRS and CDR2 YFSETQ. With 1 base removed from V and 5 bases from J, the gap between germline ends came to 8 bases. The CDR3 runs 13 residues. In nucleotides, the CDR3 is TGCGCCAGCAGCTTGTTTGCAGAAGATACGCAGTATTTT. Protein sequence: CASSLFAEDTQYF. Variable domain in full (rest from reference TRBV5-1 and TRBJ2-3): KAGVTQTPRYLIKTRGQQVTLSCSPISGHRSVSWYQQTPGQGLQFLFEYFSETQRNKGNFPGRFSGRQFSNSRSEMNVSTLELGDSALYLCASSLFAEDTQYFGPGTRLTVL.

The chain has TRBV25-1 and TRBJ1-2; 10 nucleotides agree with TRBD1. CDR1 is MGHDK and CDR2 is SYGVNS in the germline V gene. Trimming removed 2 bases from V and 9 bases from J; junction bases left unmatched: 9. CDR3 length: 15 residues. CDR3 loop: CASSELSTGGGRYTF. CDR3 nucleotides: TGTGCCAGCAGTGAACTCTCGACAGGGGGCGGACGCTACACCTTC.

The chain joins TRBV5-1 to TRBJ2-1; D is ambiguous. The CDR3 is 16 residues long. V lost 0 bases and J 0 bases, leaving 10 bases between the germline ends. Per the germline V gene, CDR1 is SGHRS and CDR2 is YFSETQ. CDR3 amino acids: CASSLAESASYNEQFF. The CDR3, as DNA: TGCGCCAGCAGCTTGGCTGAGTCCGCCTCCTACAATGAGCAGTTCTTC. The whole variable domain, remainder taken from reference TRBV5-1 and TRBJ2-1, is KAGVTQTPRYLIKTRGQQVTLSCSPISGHRSVSWYQQTPGQGLQFLFEYFSETQRNKGNFPGRFSGRQFSNSRSEMNVSTLELGDSALYLCASSLAESASYNEQFFGPGTRLTVL.

This chain joins TRBV29-1 and TRBJ1-1; D is perhaps TRBD1 (6 bases). This CDR3 comprises 14 residues. Germline-derived CDR1 and CDR2 are SQVTM and ANQGSEA. V lost 2 bases and J lost 7, with 17 bases in between. The CDR3 protein is CSVERSAGEGEAFF. CDR3 nucleotide sequence: TGCAGCGTTGAAAGGTCGGCAGGGGAAGGTGAAGCTTTCTTT.

V gene TRBV9 combines with J gene TRBJ1-2, with 8 bases identical to TRBD1. With V trimmed by 3 bases and J by 3 bases, 4 bases remained unmatched. Germline V CDR1 and CDR2: SGDLS, YYNGEE. The CDR3 is made up of 14 amino acids. The CDR3 bases are TGTGCCAGCAGCGCCTCGACAGGGGACTATGGCTACACCTTC. As protein: CASSASTGDYGYTF. Combining the CDR3 with reference TRBV9 and TRBJ1-2 gives the whole variable domain DSGVTQTPKHLITATGQRVTLRCSPRSGDLSVYWYQQSLDQGLQFLIQYYNGEERAKGNILERFSAQQFPDLHSELNLSSLELGDSALYFCASSASTGDYGYTFGSGTRLTVV.

The chain joins TRBV6-6 to TRBJ1-1, with 10 bases aligning to TRBD1. This CDR3 spans 17 amino acids. The germline V gene has CDR1 MNHNY and CDR2 SVGAGI (reference sequence). The V segment lost 6 bases and the J segment 3 bases; nucleotides outside the gene matches: 13. For the CDR3, the DNA is TGTGCCAGCAGCCGAGGACAGGGGGTTCTGCGTGACACTGAAGCTTTCTTT. Protein sequence: CASSRGQGVLRDTEAFF.

This chain connects TRBV19 to TRBJ2-2; TRBD2 matches 7 bases. CDR3 length: 15 amino acids. Germline lookup yields CDR1 LNHDA and CDR2 SQIVND (reference sequence). Trimming took 5 bases from V and 7 from J; bases not matched to a gene: 10. The DNA for the CDR3 is TGTGCCAGTAGTTCCTCGGGGGGTCCCAGCGGGGAGCTGTTTTTT. Amino acid sequence: CASSSSGGPSGELFF.

CDR3 sequence: CASRSTGAGNTIYF. The CDR3 bases are TGTGCCAGCAGATCGACAGGGGCGGGAAACACCATATATTTT. V gene TRBV28 combines with J gene TRBJ1-3; 8 positions match TRBD1. The CDR3 totals 14 residues. Germline loops: CDR1 MDHEN, CDR2 SYDVKM. With 6 bases clipped from V and 4 bases from J, the junction kept 5 bases outside the gene matches.

The chain employs TRBV4-3 and TRBJ1-6, with D unresolved. With 0 bases removed from V and 10 bases from J, the gap between germline ends came to 16 bases. The CDR3 runs to 16 residues. Per germline, CDR1 LGHNA and CDR2 YSLEER. The CDR3 sequence: CASSQDSRATRSPLHF. The DNA of the CDR3 is TGCGCCAGCAGCCAAGATTCGAGGGCTACCAGGTCACCCCTCCACTTT.

The chain carries TRBV19 and TRBJ1-5; 9 nucleotides line up with TRBD1. Germline loops: CDR1 LNHDA, CDR2 SQIVND (reference sequence). With 5 bases clipped from V and 5 bases from J, the junction kept 13 bases outside the gene matches. There are 17 residues in the CDR3. The CDR3 DNA reads TGTGCCAGTAGTGGGAGACACGGGACAGGGTATGATCAGCCCCAGCATTTT. Protein sequence: CASSGRHGTGYDQPQHF.

The rearrangement uses TRBV6-2 or TRBV6-3 and TRBJ2-7; D perhaps matches TRBD1 (5 bases). This CDR3 has 16 amino acids. Germline CDR1 and CDR2: MNHEY and SVGEGT. Trimming took off 5 bases at V and 0 bases at J, with 17 bases between the two ends. The DNA for the CDR3 is TGTGCCAGCAGTCCCTGGGGCCATACCGTCTCCTACGAGCAGTACTTC. It specifies CASSPWGHTVSYEQYF.

The V call is TRBV6-4, the J call TRBJ1-2, with 8 nucleotides matching TRBD1. J was trimmed by 7 bases and V by 8 bases; bases with no gene match: 6. Germline loops: CDR1 MRHNA, CDR2 SNTAGT. The CDR3 is 12 amino acids. CDR3 loop: CASQGASGGYTF. Here the CDR3 DNA reads TGTGCCAGCCAGGGGGCGAGTGGTGGCTACACCTTC.

This chain joins TRBV19 and TRBJ2-4, with TRBD1 matching 10 bases. Looked up from germline, CDR1 is LNHDA and CDR2 is SQIVND (reference sequence). With V trimmed by 4 bases and J by 6 bases, 9 bases remained unmatched. This CDR3 has 16 residues. Written as DNA, the CDR3 is TGTGCCAGTAGTAGCCAGACAGGGGGCAGCCCAAACATTCAGTACTTC. Its translation: CASSSQTGGSPNIQYF.

This chain's CDR3 is CASSTGTGILSGYTF. The CDR3 DNA reads TGTGCCAGCAGCACCGGGACTGGCATTCTCTCTGGCTACACCTTC. V and J are TRBV11-2 and TRBJ1-2; tentatively, D is TRBD1 (5 bases). The germline V gene has CDR1 SGHAT and CDR2 FQNNGV. The V end lost 5 bases, the J end lost 7 bases, and 20 bases lay between the germline ends. The CDR3 loop spans 15 amino acids.

The gene calls are TRBV4-2 and TRBJ1-5; possible D gene TRBD1, 5 bases. With 0 bases removed from V and 3 bases from J, the gap between germline ends came to 12 bases. Looked up from germline, CDR1 is LGHNA and CDR2 is YNFKEQ. This CDR3 is built from 16 residues. The CDR3 protein is CASSQERVGLNQPQHF. Here the CDR3 DNA reads TGTGCCAGCAGCCAAGAACGTGTGGGGCTCAATCAGCCCCAGCATTTT.

The genes are TRBV9 and TRBJ1-2; a possible D gene is TRBD1 (5 bases). V gave up 4 bases and J gave up 4 bases, with 20 bases separating them. CDR1 SGDLS and CDR2 YYNGEE come from the germline V gene. The CDR3 consists of 16 residues. CDR3 amino acids: CASSPRREGLIYGYTF. CDR3 in DNA: TGTGCCAGCAGCCCCAGACGAGAGGGACTGATCTATGGCTACACCTTC. The full variable domain, its missing parts supplied by reference TRBV9 and TRBJ1-2, is DSGVTQTPKHLITATGQRVTLRCSPRSGDLSVYWYQQSLDQGLQFLIQYYNGEERAKGNILERFSAQQFPDLHSELNLSSLELGDSALYFCASSPRREGLIYGYTFGSGTRLTVV.

The V gene is TRBV6-5, the J gene TRBJ1-3; D not certain. Germline lookup yields CDR1 MNHEY and CDR2 SVGAGI. The CDR3 runs 15 residues. Trimming removed 2 bases from V and 0 bases from J, with 8 bases in between. The CDR3 protein is CASSYEGSSGNTIYF. The CDR3 DNA sequence: TGTGCCAGCAGTTACGAGGGATCCTCTGGAAACACCATATATTTT.

This clone was seen a few times. This chain links TRBV6-5 with TRBJ1-5; D unresolved. The germline CDR1 and CDR2 sequences are MNHEY and SVGAGI. CDR3 length equals 13 residues. V lost 5 bases to trimming and J lost 7 bases, with 12 bases between them. The CDR3 bases are TGTGCCAGCAGTCAACAGTCTTTGCAGCCCCAGCATTTT. This encodes CASSQQSLQPQHF.

The chain couples TRBV24-1 to TRBJ2-1, with 12 positions matching TRBD2. This CDR3 region has 18 residues. Germline CDR1 is KGHDR and CDR2 is SFDVKD. Trimming at V came to 6 bases and at J to 2 bases, leaving 10 bases not matched to a gene. CDR3 protein: CATSIRTSGNHPYNEQFF. DNA for the CDR3: TGTGCCACCAGTATAAGGACTAGCGGGAACCACCCCTACAATGAGCAGTTCTTC.

The chain's CDR3 is CASSRDSFYGYTF. In DNA, the CDR3 is TGTGCCAGCAGCCGGGACTCTTTCTATGGCTACACCTTC. J is TRBJ1-2 and V is TRBV7-3, with TRBD1 as a possible D gene (5 bases). The CDR3 has 13 amino acids. V was pared by 5 bases and J by 4 bases, with 11 bases between. Germline CDR1 and CDR2: SGHTA and FQGTGA.

This clone turned up a few times. The V call is TRBV5-4, the J call TRBJ2-3; tentatively, D is TRBD1 (5 bases). CDR3 length equals 15 residues. CDR1 is SGHNT and CDR2 is YYREEE in the germline V gene (reference sequence). V was shortened by 4 bases and J by 5 bases, with 17 bases between the two germline ends. The CDR3 coding sequence is TGTGCCAGCAGCCCTGCCGTGGGGCTTGGAGATACGCAGTATTTT. Encoded protein: CASSPAVGLGDTQYF. The complete variable domain, with remaining parts taken from reference TRBV5-4 and TRBJ2-3, reads ETGVTQSPTHLIKTRGQQVTLRCSSQSGHNTVSWYQQALGQGPQFIFQYYREEENGRGNFPPRFSGLQFPNYSSELNVNALELDDSALYLCASSPAVGLGDTQYFGPGTRLTVL.